A selection of T cell receptor beta chains follows, all from one sample in a study of cytomegalovirus exposure and HLA in healthy donors. Profiled with immunoSEQ multiplex PCR; TCRdb holds only in-frame clones, not every one. The repertoire consists of about 110,000 clones, with around 79% occurring once and the leading ten covering roughly 1.3%. Sequenced sample: PBMCs. These receptor sequences come from a woman aged 25 to 45 in good health and CMV-seronegative. Both conserved end residues are part of each CDR3. The order of the fields is V gene, J gene, D gene, clone size, CDR3 DNA, CDR3 protein. The D gene is left open where the match is weak. Clone size is not always given. Where it is, it says once, few, many or a class for expanded clones.

>TRBV7-2|TRBJ2-3|TRBD2|.
TGTGCCAGCAGCAATAGCGGGGGGCGGACAGATACGCAGTATTTT
CASSNSGGRTDTQYF
>TRBV28|TRBJ1-5|.|.
TGTGCCATCCGACCCGGGTATAGCAATCAGCCCCAGCATTTT
CAIRPGYSNQPQHF
>TRBV7-2|TRBJ2-3|TRBD1|.
TGTGCCAGCAGCCGAACCGCCGGGACAGGGGCAGATACGCAGTATTTT
CASSRTAGTGADTQYF
>TRBV4-3|TRBJ2-5|.|.
TGCGCCAGCAGCCAAGATATTGGGGCTAGGGAGACCCAGTACTTC
CASSQDIGARETQYF
>TRBV9|TRBJ2-5|TRBD2|few
TGTGCCAGCAGCGTAGACCCCGCCCCCCTAGCGGGGGGAGGTGGGACCCAGTACTTC
CASSVDPAPLAGGGGTQYF
>TRBV4-1|TRBJ2-5|.|.
TGCGCCAGCAGCCACTCCCCGGGGAGCCAAGAGACCCAGTACTTC
CASSHSPGSQETQYF
>TRBV20-1|TRBJ1-1|.|once
TGCAGTGCTCGTATGACAGCTGAAGCTTTCTTT
CSARMTAEAFF
>TRBV4-2|TRBJ2-1|.|.
TGTGCCAGCAGCCAAGTTGAGGGAGCCGCCAATGAGCAGTTCTTC
CASSQVEGAANEQFF
>TRBV30|TRBJ1-5|.|.
TGTGCCTGGAACCCCGGAGGGGACTTCAATCAGCCCCAGCATTTT
CAWNPGGDFNQPQHF
>TRBV7-9|TRBJ2-1|TRBD1|few
TGTGCCAGCGGAGGACAGGGCTACAATGAGCAGTTCTTC
CASGGQGYNEQFF
>TRBV11-3|TRBJ1-5|.|.
TGTGCCAGCAGCTTCCTGCAGCCCCAGCATTTT
CASSFLQPQHF
>TRBV11-1|TRBJ2-7|.|.
TGTGCCAGCAGCTTAGGGCGGGGACCCTACGAGCAGTACTTC
CASSLGRGPYEQYF
>TRBV6-6|TRBJ2-7|.|.
TGTGCCAGCACCCTCCAGGGAGGCCACGAGCAGTACTTC
CASTLQGGHEQYF
>TRBV7-9|TRBJ2-7|TRBD2|.
TGTGCCAGCAGCTTAGCTACTAGCGTTGAGCAGTACTTC
CASSLATSVEQYF
>TRBV28|TRBJ1-1|.|.
TGTGCCAGCATCGCCGGGGGGGTCCTGGGCGAAGCTTTCTTT
CASIAGGVLGEAFF
>TRBV21-1|TRBJ1-1|.|few
TGTGCCAGCCCAACACAGGGCCTTAGCACTGAAGCTTTCTTT
CASPTQGLSTEAFF
>TRBV30|TRBJ1-2|TRBD1|few
TGTGCCTGGAGCGGGGACAGGGGAGCCTATGGCTACACCTTC
CAWSGDRGAYGYTF
>TRBV11-1|TRBJ1-1|.|few
TGTGCCAGCAGCTTAGCGGCGGGAGTGGACGTGAACACTGAAGCTTTCTTT
CASSLAAGVDVNTEAFF
>TRBV7-9|TRBJ2-3|TRBD2|once
TGTGCCAGCAGCTTAGGAGATCTAGCGGGGGGGCTGGATACGCAGTATTTT
CASSLGDLAGGLDTQYF
>TRBV28|TRBJ2-7|TRBD1|few
TGTGCCAGCAGTTCGGGACAGTCAAGCTCCTACGAGCAGTACTTC
CASSSGQSSSYEQYF
>TRBV6-5|TRBJ1-6|TRBD1|.
TGTGCCAGCAGTTACTTAGACAGGGTTGACTCACCCCTCCACTTT
CASSYLDRVDSPLHF
>TRBV28|TRBJ2-3|.|.
TGTGCCAGCAGTCCCCCGAGAGGGTTGCAGGATACGCAGTATTTT
CASSPPRGLQDTQYF
>TRBV6-5|TRBJ2-2|.|.
TGTGCCAGCAGGCAGGTGAACACCGGGGAGCTGTTTTTT
CASRQVNTGELFF
>TRBV28|TRBJ2-7|TRBD2|.
TGTGCCAGCAGGAGAGCGGGAGAAGACCACGAGCAGTACTTC
CASRRAGEDHEQYF
>TRBV9|TRBJ2-7|TRBD1|.
TGTGCCAGCAGCTCCCGGGACAGGGCCTACGAGCAGTACTTC
CASSSRDRAYEQYF
>TRBV7-2|TRBJ2-5|.|.
TGTGCCAGCAGCCCCAGGGGTCAAGAGACCCAGTACTTC
CASSPRGQETQYF
>TRBV6-5|TRBJ1-2|.|.
TGTGCCAGCAGTTACTCCCAAACAGTTAACTATGGCTACACCTTC
CASSYSQTVNYGYTF
>TRBV4-2|TRBJ2-5|.|.
TGTGCCAGCAGCCAAAGGGGGTTAGGAGAGGTAGAGACCCAGTACTTC
CASSQRGLGEVETQYF
>TRBV7-9|TRBJ2-7|.|.
TGTGCCAGCAGCCGACTCGGTTCGGCTAGATCTAACGAGCAGTACTTC
CASSRLGSARSNEQYF
>TRBV5-6|TRBJ1-2|.|.
TGTGCCAGCAGCGGGGGGGACCCTAACTATGGCTACACCTTC
CASSGGDPNYGYTF
>TRBV27|TRBJ2-6|.|.
TGTGCCAGCAGCGGGGGTTCTGGGGCCAACGTCCTGACTTTC
CASSGGSGANVLTF
>TRBV2|TRBJ1-2|.|.
TGTGCCAGCAGTGAATTCAAGGGGGGGCCGACCTACTATGGCTACACCTTC
CASSEFKGGPTYYGYTF
>TRBV30|TRBJ2-1|.|.
TGTGCCTGGAGTGTGTCGGGATACAATGAGCAGTTCTTC
CAWSVSGYNEQFF
>TRBV4-2|TRBJ1-2|TRBD1|.
TGTGCCAGCAGCCAAGATCCAGGGGGGAGCTATGGCTACACCTTC
CASSQDPGGSYGYTF
>TRBV5-1|TRBJ1-6|TRBD1|few
TGCGCCAGCAGCTCTACGGGACAGGGTACATCACCCCTCCACTTT
CASSSTGQGTSPLHF
>TRBV6-6|TRBJ1-2|TRBD1|.
TGTGCCAGCAGTCACGACAGGGGGACCTATGGCTACACCTTC
CASSHDRGTYGYTF
>TRBV6-1|TRBJ2-7|.|once
TGTGCCAGCAGTGAAGCGCCGGAGCCCAACGAGCAGTACTTC
CASSEAPEPNEQYF
>TRBV2|TRBJ1-1|.|.
TGTGCCAGCAATGAGTTCCAGGGGCTGAACACTGAAGCTTTCTTT
CASNEFQGLNTEAFF
>TRBV21-1|TRBJ1-5|.|.
TGTGCCAGCAGCGCACAGGGGGGTAATCAGCCCCAGCATTTT
CASSAQGGNQPQHF
>TRBV5-1|TRBJ1-1|TRBD1|.
TGCGCCAGCAGCCCGGGACAGGTCATCTCTCAGACTGAAGCTTTCTTT
CASSPGQVISQTEAFF
>TRBV5-1|TRBJ2-3|TRBD2|.
TGCGCCAGCAGCGGACGTAGCGGGGGGCGCACAGATACGCAGTATTTT
CASSGRSGGRTDTQYF
>TRBV5-1|TRBJ1-2|TRBD1|.
TGCGCCAGCAGCACGGGACAGAAAGACTATGGCTACACCTTC
CASSTGQKDYGYTF
>TRBV7-9|TRBJ2-5|TRBD2|.
TGTGCCAGCAGCCCACTAGCGGGAGAGGGGGAGACCCAGTACTTC
CASSPLAGEGETQYF
>TRBV6-6|TRBJ2-7|.|once
TGTGCCAGCAGGGGGGGGCACAACTACGAGCAGTACTTC
CASRGGHNYEQYF
>TRBV6-6|TRBJ1-1|.|.
TGTGCCAGCAGTTACCCCCCCACAGTGAACACTGAAGCTTTCTTT
CASSYPPTVNTEAFF
>TRBV28|TRBJ2-1|.|.
TGTGCCAGCAACACCCGGGACATAGGATACAATGAGCAGTTCTTC
CASNTRDIGYNEQFF
>TRBV18|TRBJ2-7|TRBD1|.
TGTGCCAGCTCACCCGACAGGGTGTCCTACGAGCAGTACTTC
CASSPDRVSYEQYF
>TRBV28|TRBJ1-2|TRBD1|.
TGTGCCAGCAGTACCACAGGGGGGGAGTATGGCTACACCTTC
CASSTTGGEYGYTF
>TRBV4-3|TRBJ2-2|TRBD1|few
TGCGCCAGCAGCCAAACGACAGGGGTCGCCGGGGAGCTGTTTTTT
CASSQTTGVAGELFF
>TRBV4-3|TRBJ1-2|.|.
TGCGCCAGCAGCCAAGATCGGAGACAGGTCCTTAACTATGGCTACACCTTC
CASSQDRRQVLNYGYTF
>TRBV4-3|TRBJ2-7|.|.
TGCGCCAGCAGCCAAGATAAACTTCTGCCCTACGAGCAGTACTTC
CASSQDKLLPYEQYF
>TRBV7-9|TRBJ2-5|TRBD2|once
TGTGCCAGCAGCTTCGGACTAGCGGGAGGGGAGACCCAGTACTTC
CASSFGLAGGETQYF
>TRBV6-6|TRBJ1-1|.|.
TGTGCCAGCAGTTTGACGCCAGGGGACACTGAAGCTTTCTTT
CASSLTPGDTEAFF